This T cell receptor (beta chain) is from a study of radiotherapy plus CTLA-4 blockade in lung cancer. Study-level information: For about 19% of patients, objective responses occurred, and approximately 31% had disease control.

The CDR3 spans 14 residues. The V gene lost 6 bases and the J gene lost 3 bases, with 13 bases spanning the gap. CDR1 and CDR2 (germline): SGHVS, FQNEAQ. Study results and caveats: Radiotherapy plus ipilimumab was followed by expansion in blood of tumor-derived TCR clones. Reports identified early blood T cell clone dynamics, with interferon-beta, as the best response predictor.

With respect to this clone: What it binds is unknown.

Focal radiation plus CTLA-4 blockade with ipilimumab was given to patients with chemo-refractory metastatic non-small-cell lung cancer. Sequencing was performed with immunoSEQ multiplex PCR; in TCRdb, only in-frame clones are kept and a portion is missing. The sample holds 60,000 to 70,000 clones, approximately 79% seen once. The chain has TRBV7-8 and TRBJ2-3, with D possibly matching TRBD2 (5 bases). The receptor was derived from a human donor with non-small cell lung cancer who had a complete response to radiotherapy plus ipilimumab. Here the sequenced sample was peripheral blood, taken from a patient treated with radiotherapy plus ipilimumab. The CDR3 region is CASRSGRTTDTQYF. The CDR3 DNA follows: TGTGCCAGCAGGAGCGGAAGAACGACAGATACGCAGTATTTT.